This T cell receptor (beta chain) was observed in a study of vaccination effects on CD4 cells after COVID-19. Study as a whole: Samples were taken post-vaccine, and their median timing was 72 days after the second dose. Notes on the study in general: Few convalescent patients and no early post-infection timepoints were included in the study.

In the case of this clone: Its target is not known.

The CDR3 extends over 14 amino acids. The V gene lost 2 bases and the J gene lost 8 bases, with 13 bases spanning the gap. The germline V gene encodes CDR1 SGHKS and CDR2 YYEKEE (reference sequence). Antigen-specific CD4+ T cells were expanded with viral peptide pools in the ViraFEST assay before sequencing. Subsequent to a culture period of less than twelve days, CD4+ T cells were isolated. A positive SARS-CoV-2 PCR test fell between March and December 2020. The cohort was immunized with two doses of either the BNT162b2 or mRNA-1273 vaccine. They grew over 1.5 million PBMC in each well, adding around 10 IU/ml IL-2 and 10 ug/ml peptides. Half-medium exchanges with IL-2 medium took place on days 3 and 7. The repertoire was sequenced with immunoSEQ multiplex PCR; TCRdb's copy has only in-frame clones and lacks some. The sample holds 15,000 to 20,000 clones, around 74% seen once.

This TCR derives from a human donor who had a prior SARS-CoV-2 infection. The material was CD4+ T cells from PBMCs cultured with SARS-CoV-2 spike peptides, obtained after COVID-19 vaccination. This rearrangement joins TRBV5-5 to TRBJ1-4; tentative D call: TRBD1 (5 bases). In DNA form, the CDR3 reads TGTGCCAGCAGCTTACGGGGGACGGAAGAAAAACTGTTTTTT. It encodes CASSLRGTEEKLFF.